Shown below are 12 T cell receptor beta chains from a single sample sequenced in a study of blood T cell repertoires in COVID-19. The data were produced by immunoSEQ multiplex PCR, yet TCRdb's version contains in-frame clones alone and is incomplete. The table lists 200,000 to 300,000 clones, around 87% of them singletons, with roughly 5.6% in the top ten. Material for sequencing was peripheral blood. The origin of the receptors is a woman aged 55 to 70 with COVID-19, enrolled during active disease.

The CDR3: CASSQDRTGGANYGYTF. The CDR3 nucleotides are TGTGCCAGCAGCCAAGATAGAACAGGGGGCGCGAACTATGGCTACACCTTC. The V and J genes are TRBV4-2 and TRBJ1-2, with 9 bases fitting TRBD1. The CDR3 sequence is 17 residues long. The germline CDR1 and CDR2 sequences are LGHNA and YNFKEQ. Trimming cost V 0 bases and J 2 bases; bases outside gene matches: 7.

CDR3 protein: CASRLQGMTGETQYF. DNA of the CDR3: TGTGCCAGCAGACTTCAGGGCATGACAGGGGAGACCCAGTACTTC. The chain links TRBV27 to TRBJ2-5; 7 bases agree with TRBD1. Trimming at V came to 6 bases and at J to 5 bases, leaving 12 bases not matched to a gene. Looked up from germline, CDR1 is MNHEY and CDR2 is SMNVEV (reference sequence). The CDR3 has 15 residues.

The chain couples TRBV4-1 to TRBJ2-1; 10 bases map to TRBD2. Looked up from germline, CDR1 is MGHRA and CDR2 is YSYEKL. With 4 bases clipped from V and 3 bases from J, the junction kept 15 bases outside the gene matches. CDR3 length: 19 amino acids. The chain's CDR3 is CASSRHPDTGTSDYNEQFF. For the CDR3, the DNA is TGCGCCAGCAGCCGGCACCCGGATACCGGGACTAGCGACTACAATGAGCAGTTCTTC.

The J gene is TRBJ1-2, the V gene TRBV4-1; 8 nucleotides agree with TRBD1. In germline, CDR1 is MGHRA, CDR2 YSYEKL. The J segment lost 9 bases and the V segment lost 4 bases, leaving 7 bases of the junction unmatched. The CDR3 sequence is 13 residues long. CDR3 coding DNA: TGCGCCAGCAGCCCAGGGACAGGACTACGCTACACCTTC. Amino acids: CASSPGTGLRYTF.

CDR3 amino acids: CASSITPVSYGYTF. CDR3 sequence (DNA): TGTGCCAGTAGTATAACTCCGGTGAGCTATGGCTACACCTTC. The V and J genes are TRBV19 and TRBJ1-2; D gene unclear. CDR1 and CDR2 from the germline V gene are LNHDA and SQIVND (reference sequence). The V end lost 2 bases, the J end lost 4 bases, and 11 bases lay between the germline ends. This CDR3 region has 14 residues.

This rearrangement joins TRBV6-5 to TRBJ1-6; possibly TRBD1 for D (6 bases). The CDR3 extends over 14 amino acids. The V and J ends lost 6 bases and 7 bases respectively, with 13 bases between them. The germline V gene has CDR1 MNHEY and CDR2 SVGAGI. The DNA for the CDR3 is TGTGCCAGCAGCCACGGGACAAGGAATTCACCCCTCCACTTT. As protein: CASSHGTRNSPLHF.

Points on this clone: One end of the junction fails to match germline, which may point to a read error. The chain couples TRBV28 to TRBJ2-2, with 11 bases aligning to TRBD2. The CDR3 is made up of 16 amino acids. Germline V gene lookup returns CDR1 MDHEN and CDR2 SYDVKM. CDR3 DNA sequence: TGTGCCAACAGTTTCCATAGCGGGAGGGTCACCGGGGAGCTGTTTTTT. Protein sequence: CANSFHSGRVTGELFF.

The chain joins TRBV1 to TRBJ2-3; TRBD2, the D gene given by the table, was not confirmed from the DNA. TRBV1 represents a pseudogene. CDR3 length equals 20 residues. DNA of the CDR3: TGCACCAGCAGCCAAGAGGCCGTACTAGCTCTAGCGAGATTCACAGATACGCAGTATTTT. Encoded protein: CTSSQEAVLALARFTDTQYF.

The J gene is TRBJ2-3, the V gene TRBV18; 7 nucleotides align to TRBD1. This CDR3 has 14 amino acids. CDR1 and CDR2 from the germline V gene are KGHSH and LQKENI. V lost 3 bases, J lost 4 bases, and 4 bases stayed unmatched. The CDR3 DNA is TGTGCCAGCTCACCTCAGGGGGTTGCAGATACGCAGTATTTT. It translates to CASSPQGVADTQYF.

This rearrangement joins TRBV9 to TRBJ1-6, with 7 nucleotides matching TRBD1. This CDR3 comprises 15 residues. CDR1 is SGDLS and CDR2 is YYNGEE in the germline V gene. V lost 4 bases and J lost 8; bases outside the gene matches: 9. The CDR3 sequence: CASSTFDRVDSPLHF. DNA for the CDR3: TGTGCCAGCAGCACCTTCGACAGGGTTGATTCACCCCTCCACTTT.

This rearrangement joins TRBV6-1 to TRBJ1-5; D uncertain. Trimming stripped 2 bases from V and 13 bases from J, with 21 bases between. The V gene's germline CDR1 is MNHNS and CDR2 SASEGT. CDR3 length: 15 amino acids. CDR3 in DNA: TGTGCCAGCAGTGAAAGCCCGGGTCGGGGATTCCCTCAGCATTTT. This codes for CASSESPGRGFPQHF.

The V and J genes are TRBV7-2 and TRBJ1-2; no definite D call. V shed 3 bases and J shed 0 bases, with 11 bases lying between them. The CDR3 spans 15 residues. Germline assignment: CDR1 SGHTA and CDR2 FQGNSA. In nucleotides, the CDR3 is TGTGCCAGCAGCTTTTACAGAACTTCTAACTATGGCTACACCTTC. This encodes CASSFYRTSNYGYTF.